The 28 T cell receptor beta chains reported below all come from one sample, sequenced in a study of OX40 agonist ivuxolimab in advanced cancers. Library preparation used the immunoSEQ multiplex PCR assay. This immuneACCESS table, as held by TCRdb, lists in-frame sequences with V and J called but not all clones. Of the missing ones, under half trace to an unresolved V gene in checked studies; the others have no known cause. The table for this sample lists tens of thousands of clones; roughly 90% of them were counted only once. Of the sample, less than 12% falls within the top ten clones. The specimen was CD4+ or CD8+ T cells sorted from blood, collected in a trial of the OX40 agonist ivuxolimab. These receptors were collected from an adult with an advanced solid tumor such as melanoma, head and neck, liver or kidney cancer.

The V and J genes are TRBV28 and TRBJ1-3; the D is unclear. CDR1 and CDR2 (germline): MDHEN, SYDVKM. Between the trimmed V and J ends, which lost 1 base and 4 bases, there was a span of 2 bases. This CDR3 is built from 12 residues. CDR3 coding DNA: TGTGCCAGCAGTTTATTCGGAAACACCATATATTTT. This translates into CASSLFGNTIYF.

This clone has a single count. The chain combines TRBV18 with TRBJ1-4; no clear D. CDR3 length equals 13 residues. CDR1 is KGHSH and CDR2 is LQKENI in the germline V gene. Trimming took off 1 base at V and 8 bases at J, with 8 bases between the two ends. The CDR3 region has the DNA TGTGCCAGCTCACCACGCAGTTGGGAAAAACTGTTTTTT. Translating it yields CASSPRSWEKLFF.

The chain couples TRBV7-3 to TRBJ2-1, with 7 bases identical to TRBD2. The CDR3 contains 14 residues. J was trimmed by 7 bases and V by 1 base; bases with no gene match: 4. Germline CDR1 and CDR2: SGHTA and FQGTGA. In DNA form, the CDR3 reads TGTGCCAGCAGCTTAAGACCGGGAGGTAATGAGCAGTTCTTC. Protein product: CASSLRPGGNEQFF.

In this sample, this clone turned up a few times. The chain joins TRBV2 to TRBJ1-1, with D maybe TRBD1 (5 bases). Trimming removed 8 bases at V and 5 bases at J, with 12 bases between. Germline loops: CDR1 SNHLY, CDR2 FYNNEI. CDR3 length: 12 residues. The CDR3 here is CASQWSGTEAFF. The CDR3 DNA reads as TGTGCCAGCCAGTGGTCAGGGACTGAAGCTTTCTTT.

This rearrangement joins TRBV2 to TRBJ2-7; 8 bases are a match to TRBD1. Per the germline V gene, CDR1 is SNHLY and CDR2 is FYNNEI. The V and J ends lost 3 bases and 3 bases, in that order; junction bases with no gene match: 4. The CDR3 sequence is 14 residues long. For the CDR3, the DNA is TGTGCCAGCAGTGAGTGGACAGGGAGCTACGAGCAGTACTTC. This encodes CASSEWTGSYEQYF.

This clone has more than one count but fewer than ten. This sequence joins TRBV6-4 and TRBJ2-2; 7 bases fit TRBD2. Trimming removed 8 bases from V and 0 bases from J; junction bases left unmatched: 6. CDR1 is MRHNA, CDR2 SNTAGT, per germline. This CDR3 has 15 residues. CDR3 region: CASRTGRANTGELFF. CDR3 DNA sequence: TGTGCCAGCCGGACGGGGAGGGCGAACACCGGGGAGCTGTTTTTT.

The CDR3 bases are TGTGCCAGCAGTCCCGGGTGGAGGGACTATGGCTACACCTTC. It specifies CASSPGWRDYGYTF. V usage is TRBV28 and J usage is TRBJ1-2; D is uncertain. The germline V gene has CDR1 MDHEN and CDR2 SYDVKM. V lost 5 bases to trimming and J lost 3 bases, with 13 bases between them. The CDR3 consists of 14 residues.

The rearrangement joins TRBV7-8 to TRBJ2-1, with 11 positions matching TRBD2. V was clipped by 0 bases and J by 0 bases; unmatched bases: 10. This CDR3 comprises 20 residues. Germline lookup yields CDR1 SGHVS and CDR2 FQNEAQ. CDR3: CASSLARDSGGASSYNEQFF. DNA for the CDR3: TGTGCCAGCAGCTTAGCGCGGGATAGCGGGGGGGCAAGCTCCTACAATGAGCAGTTCTTC.

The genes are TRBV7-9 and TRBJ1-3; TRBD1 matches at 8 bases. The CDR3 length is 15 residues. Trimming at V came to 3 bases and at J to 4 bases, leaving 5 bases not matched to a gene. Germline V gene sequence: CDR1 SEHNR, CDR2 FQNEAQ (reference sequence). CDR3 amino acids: CASSFQGADGNTIYF. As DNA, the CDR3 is TGTGCCAGCAGCTTTCAGGGGGCTGACGGAAACACCATATATTTT.

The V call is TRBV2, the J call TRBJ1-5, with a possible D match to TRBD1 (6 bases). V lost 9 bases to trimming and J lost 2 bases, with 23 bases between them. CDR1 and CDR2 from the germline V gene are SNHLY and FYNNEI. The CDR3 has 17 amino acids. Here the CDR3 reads CASTGSRGRVGNQPQHF. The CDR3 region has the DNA TGTGCCAGTACAGGGTCCCGAGGGAGGGTTGGCAATCAGCCCCAGCATTTT. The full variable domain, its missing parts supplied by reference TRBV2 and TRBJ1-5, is EPEVTQTPSHQVTQMGQEVILRCVPISNHLYFYWYRQILGQKVEFLVSFYNNEISEKSEIFDDQFSVERPDGSNFTLKIRSTKLEDSAMYFCASTGSRGRVGNQPQHFGDGTRLSIL.

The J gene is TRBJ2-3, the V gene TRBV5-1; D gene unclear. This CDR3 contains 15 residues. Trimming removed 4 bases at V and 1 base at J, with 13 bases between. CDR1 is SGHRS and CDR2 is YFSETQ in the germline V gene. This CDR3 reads CASSTTRPGTDTQYF. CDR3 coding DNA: TGCGCCAGCAGCACCACAAGGCCAGGCACAGATACGCAGTATTTT.

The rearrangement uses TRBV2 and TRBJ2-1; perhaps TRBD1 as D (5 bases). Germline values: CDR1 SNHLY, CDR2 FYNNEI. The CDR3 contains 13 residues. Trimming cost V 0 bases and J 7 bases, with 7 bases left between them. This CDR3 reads CASSEAPGNEQFF. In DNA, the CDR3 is TGTGCCAGCAGTGAAGCGCCAGGGAATGAGCAGTTCTTC.

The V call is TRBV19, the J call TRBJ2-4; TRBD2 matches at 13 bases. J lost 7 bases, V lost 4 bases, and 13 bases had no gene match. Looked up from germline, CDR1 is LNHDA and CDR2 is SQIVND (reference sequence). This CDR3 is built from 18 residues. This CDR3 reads CASSRVGLAGDMRNIQYF. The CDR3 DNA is TGTGCCAGTAGTAGGGTCGGACTAGCGGGAGACATGAGGAACATTCAGTACTTC.

In DNA form, the CDR3 reads TGCGCCAGCCGGTGGACGGGAGGTCTTGAGCAGTTCTTC. It encodes CASRWTGGLEQFF. J is TRBJ2-1 and V is TRBV5-1; 7 positions agree with TRBD2. The germline V gene has CDR1 SGHRS and CDR2 YFSETQ. J lost 9 bases, V lost 7 bases, and 10 bases had no gene match. The CDR3 has 13 residues.

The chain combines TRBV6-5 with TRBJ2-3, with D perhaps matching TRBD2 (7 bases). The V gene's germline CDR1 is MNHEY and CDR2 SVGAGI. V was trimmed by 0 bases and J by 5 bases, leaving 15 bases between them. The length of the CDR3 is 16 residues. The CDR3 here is CASSYSLGGGLDTQYF. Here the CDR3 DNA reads TGTGCCAGCAGTTACTCGTTAGGGGGGGGTTTAGATACGCAGTATTTT.

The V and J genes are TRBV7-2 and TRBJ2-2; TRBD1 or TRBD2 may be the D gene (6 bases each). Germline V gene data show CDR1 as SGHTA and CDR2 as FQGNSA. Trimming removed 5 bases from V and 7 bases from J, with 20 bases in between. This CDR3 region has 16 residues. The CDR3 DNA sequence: TGTGCCAGCAGCCCACTTTGGGGGGCCCAGAGCGGGGAGCTGTTTTTT. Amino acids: CASSPLWGAQSGELFF. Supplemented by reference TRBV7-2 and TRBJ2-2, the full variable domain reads GAGVSQSPSNKVTEKGKDVELRCDPISGHTALYWYRQSLGQGLEFLIYFQGNSAPDKSGLPSDRFSAERTGGSVSTLTIQRTQQEDSAVYLCASSPLWGAQSGELFFGEGSRLTVL.

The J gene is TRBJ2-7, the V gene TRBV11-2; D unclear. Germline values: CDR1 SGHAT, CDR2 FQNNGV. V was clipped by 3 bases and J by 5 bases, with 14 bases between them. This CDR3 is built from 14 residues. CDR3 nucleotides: TGTGCCAGCAGCTTCTATTCGGGTCCACACGAGCAGTACTTC. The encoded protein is CASSFYSGPHEQYF.

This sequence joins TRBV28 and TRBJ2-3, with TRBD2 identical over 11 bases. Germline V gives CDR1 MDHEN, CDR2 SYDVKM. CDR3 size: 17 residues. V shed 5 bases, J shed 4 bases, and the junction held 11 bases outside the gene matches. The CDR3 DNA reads TGTGCCAGCAGTATCCAGTTAGCGGGGGGGTTTGCAGATACGCAGTATTTT. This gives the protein CASSIQLAGGFADTQYF.

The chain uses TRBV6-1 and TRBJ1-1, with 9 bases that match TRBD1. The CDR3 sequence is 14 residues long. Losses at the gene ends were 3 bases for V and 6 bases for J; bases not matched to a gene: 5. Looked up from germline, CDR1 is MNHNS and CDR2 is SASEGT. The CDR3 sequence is CASSESRDRAEAFF. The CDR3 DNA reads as TGTGCCAGCAGTGAGTCCCGGGACAGGGCTGAAGCTTTCTTT.

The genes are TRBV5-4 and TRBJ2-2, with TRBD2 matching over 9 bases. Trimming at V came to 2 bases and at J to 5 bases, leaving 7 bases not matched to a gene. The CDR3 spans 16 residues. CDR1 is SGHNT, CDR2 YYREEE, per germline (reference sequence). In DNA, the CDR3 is TGTGCCAGCAGCTTTAGCGGGGGCTCCCGGACCGGGGAGCTGTTTTTT. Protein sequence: CASSFSGGSRTGELFF.

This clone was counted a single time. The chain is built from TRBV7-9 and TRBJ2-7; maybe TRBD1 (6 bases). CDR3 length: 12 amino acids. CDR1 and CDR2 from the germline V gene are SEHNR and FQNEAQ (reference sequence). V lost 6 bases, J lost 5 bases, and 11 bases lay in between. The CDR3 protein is CASRQGADEQYF. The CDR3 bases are TGTGCCAGCAGACAGGGAGCCGACGAGCAGTACTTC.

Written as DNA, the CDR3 is TGCGCCAGCAGCTTGGTGCTAGGCAATGAGCAGTTCTTC. It is translated as CASSLVLGNEQFF. This chain links TRBV5-1 with TRBJ2-1; D unresolved. Trimming left V 0 bases short and J 6 bases short, with 7 bases between. Per the germline V gene, CDR1 is SGHRS and CDR2 is YFSETQ. The CDR3 is 13 amino acids.

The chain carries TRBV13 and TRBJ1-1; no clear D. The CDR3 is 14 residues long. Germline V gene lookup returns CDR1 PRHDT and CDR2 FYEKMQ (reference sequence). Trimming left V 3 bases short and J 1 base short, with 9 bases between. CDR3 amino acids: CASSFLTGNTEAFF. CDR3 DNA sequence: TGTGCCAGCAGCTTTCTCACTGGGAACACTGAAGCTTTCTTT.

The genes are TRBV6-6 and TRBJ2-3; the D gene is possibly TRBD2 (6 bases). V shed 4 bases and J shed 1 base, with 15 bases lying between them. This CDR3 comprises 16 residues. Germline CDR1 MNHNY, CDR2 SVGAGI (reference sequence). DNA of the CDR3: TGTGCCAGCAGTTTCAATACCGGGACTCGCACAGATACGCAGTATTTT. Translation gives CASSFNTGTRTDTQYF.

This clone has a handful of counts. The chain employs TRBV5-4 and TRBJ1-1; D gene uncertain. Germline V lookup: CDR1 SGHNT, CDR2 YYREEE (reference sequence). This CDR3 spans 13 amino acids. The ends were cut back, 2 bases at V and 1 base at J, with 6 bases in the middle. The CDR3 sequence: CASSFKGNTEAFF. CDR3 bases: TGTGCCAGCAGCTTTAAGGGGAACACTGAAGCTTTCTTT.

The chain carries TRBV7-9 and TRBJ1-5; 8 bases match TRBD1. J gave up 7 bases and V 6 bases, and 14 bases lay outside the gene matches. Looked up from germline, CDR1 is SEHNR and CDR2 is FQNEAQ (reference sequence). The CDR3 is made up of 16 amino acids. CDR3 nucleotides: TGTGCCAGCAGTTCCACTCGACAGGGGATGGGACAGCCCCAGCATTTT. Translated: CASSSTRQGMGQPQHF.

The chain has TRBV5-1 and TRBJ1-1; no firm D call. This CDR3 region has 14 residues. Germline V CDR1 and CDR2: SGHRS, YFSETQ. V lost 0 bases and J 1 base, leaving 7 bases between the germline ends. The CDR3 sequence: CASSLVGENTEAFF. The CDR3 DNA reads TGCGCCAGCAGCTTGGTTGGAGAGAACACTGAAGCTTTCTTT.

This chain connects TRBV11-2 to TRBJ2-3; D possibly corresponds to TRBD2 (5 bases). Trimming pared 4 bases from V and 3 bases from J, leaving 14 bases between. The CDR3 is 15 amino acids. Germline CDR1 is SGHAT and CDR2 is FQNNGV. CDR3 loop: CASSSRLDSTDTQYF. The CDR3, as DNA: TGTGCCAGCAGCTCCCGCTTGGACTCTACAGATACGCAGTATTTT.